A single sample gave rise to the 5 T cell receptor beta chains below, sequenced in a study of T cells in Graves' hyperthyroidism and ophthalmopathy. The TCR beta CDR3 regions underwent amplification using RNA transcripts as the source. The TCR CDR3 first-round RT-PCR relied on the HTBI primer set. Using its own MiXCR run on the multiplex PCR reads, TCRdb lists one record per CDR3 protein. The sample contains 550,000 to 600,000 distinct CDR3 sequences, roughly 50% of which appear only once. Sequenced input: peripheral blood or thyroid tissue (not recorded which). Receptors were obtained from an adult woman with Graves' disease, either hyperthyroidism or ophthalmopathy (not recorded which).

The J gene is TRBJ2-7, the V gene TRBV29-1; D unresolved. The germline CDR1 and CDR2 sequences are SQVTM and ANQGSEA. V lost 7 bases and J lost 6, with 7 bases in between. This CDR3 has 9 residues. CDR3 nucleotides: TGCAGCGGGGCTCTCGAGCAGTACTTC. Its translation is CSGALEQYF.

The genes are TRBV7-1 and TRBJ1-1; 7 bases fit TRBD1. TRBV7-1 is given ORF status, its function remaining uncertain. The CDR3 has 16 amino acids. The V and J ends lost 3 bases and 8 bases, in that order; junction bases with no gene match: 15. Here the CDR3 reads CASSSLRSGKGAEAFF. Written as DNA, the CDR3 is TGTGCCAGCAGCTCCCTTAGGAGCGGGAAGGGGGCGGAAGCTTTCTTT.

The chain carries TRBV28 and TRBJ2-7, with 8 bases matching TRBD2. CDR1 is MDHEN and CDR2 is SYDVKM in the germline V gene. V dropped 5 bases and J dropped 5; count of bases not matched to a gene: 5. This CDR3 has 13 amino acids. CDR3 nucleotides: TGTGCCAGCAGTGGACTAGCCCCCCACGAGCAGTACTTC. This codes for CASSGLAPHEQYF.

The chain combines TRBV7-9 with TRBJ1-2; D is possibly TRBD1 (5 bases). The germline V and J ends were trimmed by 6 bases and 4 bases, with 18 bases remaining between them. This CDR3 comprises 15 residues. CDR1 is SEHNR and CDR2 is FQNEAQ in the germline V gene (reference sequence). Here the CDR3 DNA reads TGTGCCAGCAGTCCTGACAGTACAGCGTTCTATGGCTACACCTTC. Encoded protein: CASSPDSTAFYGYTF. The full variable domain, rest sourced from reference TRBV7-9 and TRBJ1-2, is DTGVSQNPRHKITKRGQNVTFRCDPISEHNRLYWYRQTLGQGPEFLTYFQNEAQLEKSRLLSDRFSAERPKGSFSTLEIQRTEQGDSAMYLCASSPDSTAFYGYTFGSGTRLTVV.

This clonotype has at least ten counts. The rearrangement links TRBV7-2 to TRBJ2-5; D possibly corresponds to TRBD1 (6 bases). CDR1 SGHTA and CDR2 FQGNSA come from the germline V gene. There are 14 residues in the CDR3. The V and J ends lost 5 bases and 5 bases respectively, with 15 bases between them. CDR3 coding DNA: TGTGCCAGCAGCGGGGGCAAAGGTGGGGAGACCCAGTACTTC. Its translation: CASSGGKGGETQYF. The variable domain in full, completed from reference TRBV7-2 and TRBJ2-5, reads GAGVSQSPSNKVTEKGKDVELRCDPISGHTALYWYRQSLGQGLEFLIYFQGNSAPDKSGLPSDRFSAERTGGSVSTLTIQRTQQEDSAVYLCASSGGKGGETQYFGPGTRLLVL.